Sequencing of this T cell receptor (beta chain) was carried out in a study of human T cells and chemical hapten exposure. This clonotype was observed a few times. The antigen is undetermined. Time point given: pre-sensitization, week 0. Sample treatment: therapeutic diphenylcyclopropenone sensitization with weekly scalp DPC. The study used a library that attached unique molecular identifiers to individual cDNA molecules. TCRdb reanalysed the RACE reads using MiXCR and keeps one entry per CDR3 protein. The sample has more than 250,000 distinct CDR3 sequences, 8.6% seen once. Study-wide results and limits: It should be noted that donors had alopecia, so their immune response may differ from healthy people's. The count of PT1 expanded TCRs correlated positively with patch test score. TCRs at a frequency above 1 in 1000 stayed unchanged with DPC sensitization.

With 3 bases removed from V and 0 bases from J, the gap between germline ends came to 9 bases. This CDR3 contains 16 residues. This specimen was whole blood, taken in connection with sensitization to the hapten diphenylcyclopropenone (DPC). The origin of this receptor is a woman aged 40-49 years with alopecia areata. Some clones in this sample may be carry-over from other donors' samples. The chain recombines TRBV12-3 or TRBV12-4 with TRBJ2-6, with a possible D match to TRBD1 (6 bases). The CDR3 sequence: CASSFTGSSGANVLTF. DNA for the CDR3: TGTGCCAGCAGTTTCACAGGGAGCTCTGGGGCCAACGTCCTGACTTTC.